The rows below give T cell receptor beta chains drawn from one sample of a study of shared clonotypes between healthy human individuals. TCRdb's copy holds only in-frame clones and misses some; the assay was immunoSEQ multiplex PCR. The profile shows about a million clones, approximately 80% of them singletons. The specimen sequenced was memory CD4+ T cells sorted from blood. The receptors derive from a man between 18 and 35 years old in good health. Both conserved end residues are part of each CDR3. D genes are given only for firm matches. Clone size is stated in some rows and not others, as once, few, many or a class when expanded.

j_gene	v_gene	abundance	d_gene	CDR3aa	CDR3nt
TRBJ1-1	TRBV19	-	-	CASSIDRLNTEAFF	TGTGCCAGTAGTATTGACAGGTTGAACACTGAAGCTTTCTTT
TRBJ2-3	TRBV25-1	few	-	CASSDRAGKVDTQYF	TGTGCCAGCAGTGATAGGGCGGGAAAGGTGGATACGCAGTATTTT
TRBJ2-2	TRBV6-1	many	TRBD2	CASSEGTRNTGELFF	TGTGCCAGCAGTGAAGGGACTAGGAACACCGGGGAGCTGTTTTTT
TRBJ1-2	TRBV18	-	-	CASSPRQGDGYTF	TGTGCCAGCTCACCCCGGCAGGGCGATGGCTACACCTTC
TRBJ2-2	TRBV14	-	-	CASSQRRDANTGELFF	TGTGCCAGCAGCCAACGCCGAGACGCGAACACCGGGGAGCTGTTTTTT
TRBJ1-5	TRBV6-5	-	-	CASSPGGGVQPQHF	TGTGCCAGCAGTCCCGGCGGGGGGGTTCAGCCCCAGCATTTT
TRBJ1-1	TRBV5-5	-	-	CASSFTRANTEAFF	TGTGCCAGCAGCTTCACGCGGGCGAACACTGAAGCTTTCTTT
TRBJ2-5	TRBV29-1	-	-	CSVVEETQYF	TGCAGCGTCGTTGAAGAGACCCAGTACTTC
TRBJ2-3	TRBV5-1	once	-	CASSSALSTDTQYF	TGCGCCAGCAGCTCAGCCTTATCCACAGATACGCAGTATTTT
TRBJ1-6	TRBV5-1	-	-	CASSHGGADSPLHF	TGCGCCAGCAGCCATGGGGGGGCGGATTCACCCCTCCACTTT
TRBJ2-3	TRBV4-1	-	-	CASSHPSGGLGDTQYF	TGCGCCAGCAGCCACCCCTCCGGGGGTCTTGGAGATACGCAGTATTTT
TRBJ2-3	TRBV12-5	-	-	CASGGTGTRYADTQYF	TGTGCTAGTGGTGGGACCGGGACGAGATACGCAGATACGCAGTATTTT
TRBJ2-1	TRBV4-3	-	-	CASSQDIGGSSYNEQFF	TGCGCCAGCAGCCAAGATATAGGCGGCAGCTCCTACAATGAGCAGTTCTTC
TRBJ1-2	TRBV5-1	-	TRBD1	CASTRDRAEPNYGYTF	TGCGCCAGCACCCGGGACAGGGCGGAACCAAACTATGGCTACACCTTC
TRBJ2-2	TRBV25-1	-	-	CASTTSGQNTGELFF	TGTGCCAGCACCACATCGGGACAGAACACCGGGGAGCTGTTTTTT
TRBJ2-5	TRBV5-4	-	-	CASSLRVAAQETQYF	TGTGCCAGCAGCTTAAGGGTAGCAGCCCAAGAGACCCAGTACTTC
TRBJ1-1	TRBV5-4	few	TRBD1	CASSQGGTGVNTEAFF	TGCGCCAGCAGCCAGGGGGGGACAGGGGTGAACACTGAAGCTTTCTTT
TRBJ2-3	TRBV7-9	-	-	CASSEARQTSTDTQYF	TGTGCCAGCAGCGAAGCAAGACAGACTAGCACAGATACGCAGTATTTT
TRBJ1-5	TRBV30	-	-	CAWSVGRTDSNQPQHF	TGTGCCTGGAGTGTTGGAAGGACAGATAGCAATCAGCCCCAGCATTTT
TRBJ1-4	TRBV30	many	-	CAWSPAGFREKLFF	TGTGCCTGGAGCCCCGCAGGGTTTCGGGAAAAACTGTTTTTT
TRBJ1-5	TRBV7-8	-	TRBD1	CASSSDRGNQPQHF	TGTGCCAGCAGCTCCGACAGGGGTAATCAGCCCCAGCATTTT
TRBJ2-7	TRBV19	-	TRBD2	CASSLRPPTSGLWGSYEQYF	TGTGCCAGTAGCCTCCGCCCCCCGACTAGCGGCCTCTGGGGCTCCTACGAGCAGTACTTC
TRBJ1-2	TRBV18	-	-	CASSPTGDGYTF	TGTGCCAGCTCACCTACGGGGGATGGCTACACCTTC
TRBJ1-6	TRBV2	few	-	CASRPGTGNSPLHF	TGTGCCAGCAGACCCGGGACGGGGAATTCACCCCTCCACTTT
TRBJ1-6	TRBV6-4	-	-	CASSDGRDSPLHF	TGTGCCAGCAGTGATGGTCGGGATTCACCCCTCCACTTT
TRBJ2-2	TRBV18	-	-	CASSPTSMNTGELFF	TGTGCCAGCTCACCGACTTCGATGAACACCGGGGAGCTGTTTTTT
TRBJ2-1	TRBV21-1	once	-	CASSKDPRQGKNEQFF	TGTGCCAGCAGCAAAGACCCGAGACAGGGGAAGAATGAGCAGTTCTTC
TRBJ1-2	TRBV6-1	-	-	CASSEDWGTRYTF	TGTGCCAGCAGTGAAGATTGGGGGACCCGCTACACCTTC
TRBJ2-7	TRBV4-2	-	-	CASSYSLGVGPGYEQYF	TGTGCCAGCAGCTATTCTCTTGGGGTAGGACCTGGCTACGAGCAGTACTTC
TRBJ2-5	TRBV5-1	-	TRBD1	CASSLTGGGETQYF	TGCGCCAGCAGCTTGACAGGGGGTGGAGAGACCCAGTACTTC
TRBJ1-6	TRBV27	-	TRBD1	CASSSLGTGESPLHF	TGTGCCAGCAGTTCTCTAGGGACAGGGGAGTCACCCCTCCACTTT
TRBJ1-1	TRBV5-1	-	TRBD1	CASSLAGQGRTEAFF	TGCGCCAGCAGCTTGGCGGGACAGGGAAGGACTGAAGCTTTCTTT
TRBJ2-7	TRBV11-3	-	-	CASSPKSPSVHEQYF	TGTGCCAGCAGCCCAAAAAGCCCATCGGTTCACGAGCAGTACTTC
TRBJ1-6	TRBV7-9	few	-	CASSLAVGTSGMYNSPLHF	TGTGCCAGCAGCTTAGCTGTCGGGACGTCAGGGATGTATAATTCACCCCTCCACTTT
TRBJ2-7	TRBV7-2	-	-	CASSLPRGINDRQYF	TGTGCCAGCAGCTTACCTAGAGGGATCAACGATCGGCAGTACTTC
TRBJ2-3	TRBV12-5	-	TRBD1	CASGLVLTGVTDTQYF	TGTGCTAGTGGTTTGGTACTCACAGGGGTCACAGATACGCAGTATTTT
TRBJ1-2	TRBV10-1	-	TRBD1	CASSESGQYGYTF	TGCGCCAGCAGTGAGTCGGGACAGTATGGCTACACCTTC
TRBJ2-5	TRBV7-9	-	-	CASSFLGGRETQYF	TGTGCCAGCAGCTTTCTTGGGGGGAGGGAGACCCAGTACTTC
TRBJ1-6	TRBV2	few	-	CASTVDRSSYNSPLHF	TGTGCCAGCACCGTCGACAGGAGCTCCTATAATTCACCCCTCCACTTT
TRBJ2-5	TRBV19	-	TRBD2	CASSGLAGAETQYF	TGTGCCAGTAGTGGACTAGCGGGAGCTGAGACCCAGTACTTC
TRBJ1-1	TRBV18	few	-	CASSAQDTEAFF	TGTGCCAGCTCAGCCCAGGACACTGAAGCTTTCTTT
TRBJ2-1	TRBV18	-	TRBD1	CASSPGTGREQFF	TGTGCCAGCTCACCCGGGACAGGGCGGGAGCAGTTCTTC
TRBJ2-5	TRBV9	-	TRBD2	CASSVGLAAPGTQYF	TGTGCCAGCAGCGTGGGACTAGCGGCCCCCGGGACCCAGTACTTC
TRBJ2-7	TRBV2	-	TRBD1	CASTMSGQGASEQYF	TGTGCCAGCACTATGAGTGGCCAGGGGGCTAGTGAGCAGTACTTC
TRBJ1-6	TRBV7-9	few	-	CASSPRAGDSPLHF	TGTGCCAGCAGCCCCAGGGCAGGGGATTCACCCCTCCACTTT
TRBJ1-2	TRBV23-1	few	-	CASRGGTQGRVSYGYTF	TGCGCCAGCAGGGGGGGGACGCAGGGAAGGGTGAGCTATGGCTACACCTTC
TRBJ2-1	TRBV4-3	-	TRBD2	CASSHISGSGTHEQFF	TGCGCCAGCAGTCACATTAGCGGGAGCGGAACACATGAGCAGTTCTTC
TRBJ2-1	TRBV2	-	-	CASSGDLGGGRNEQFF	TGTGCCAGCAGTGGGGATTTGGGCGGAGGTCGCAATGAGCAGTTCTTC
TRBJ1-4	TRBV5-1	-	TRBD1	CASSRNGQATNEKLFF	TGCGCCAGCAGCCGGAATGGACAGGCAACTAATGAAAAACTGTTTTTT
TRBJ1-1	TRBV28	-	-	CASSFGSLNTEAFF	TGTGCCAGCAGTTTCGGCAGCTTGAACACTGAAGCTTTCTTT
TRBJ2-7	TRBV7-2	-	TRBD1	CASSLAGDRKRYSYEQYF	TGTGCCAGCAGCTTAGCGGGGGACAGAAAACGCTACTCCTACGAGCAGTACTTC